This TCR beta chain comes out of a study of T cells after yellow fever vaccination. Study observations and caveats: Subsequent to the booster, the majority of primary-vaccination clones reappeared (around 96% CD4, 88% CD8). FACS-sorted repertoires might harbor abundant contaminating clonotypes from the bulk population. Clonotypes shared by both compartments, CD4 and CD8, made up a small share.

The study made its TCR cDNA through 5'RACE template switching. That step introduced a universal primer site along with UMIs. Using its own MiXCR run on the 5' RACE reads, TCRdb lists one record per CDR3 protein. The table records hundreds of thousands of distinct CDR3 sequences, about 17% of them present only once. The trim removed 5 bases at V and 2 bases at J, leaving 7 bases unmatched. Germline V gene data show CDR1 as SGHRS and CDR2 as YFSETQ. The CDR3 is made up of 17 amino acids. About this clonotype itself: Its antigen is currently unknown.

This chain connects TRBV5-1 to TRBJ2-2; TRBD1 agrees at 12 bases. Here the sequenced sample was PBMCs, taken 4 to 5 days after the first yellow fever vaccination. The TCR sequence derives from a man aged 18-30 years who received the YFV17D yellow fever vaccine. The CDR3 sequence: CASSGGQGALNTGELFF. The CDR3 DNA sequence: TGCGCCAGCAGTGGGGGACAGGGGGCTCTCAACACCGGGGAGCTGTTTTTT. Full variable domain (rest looked up from reference TRBV5-1 and TRBJ2-2): KAGVTQTPRYLIKTRGQQVTLSCSPISGHRSVSWYQQTPGQGLQFLFEYFSETQRNKGNFPGRFSGRQFSNSRSEMNVSTLELGDSALYLCASSGGQGALNTGELFFGEGSRLTVL.